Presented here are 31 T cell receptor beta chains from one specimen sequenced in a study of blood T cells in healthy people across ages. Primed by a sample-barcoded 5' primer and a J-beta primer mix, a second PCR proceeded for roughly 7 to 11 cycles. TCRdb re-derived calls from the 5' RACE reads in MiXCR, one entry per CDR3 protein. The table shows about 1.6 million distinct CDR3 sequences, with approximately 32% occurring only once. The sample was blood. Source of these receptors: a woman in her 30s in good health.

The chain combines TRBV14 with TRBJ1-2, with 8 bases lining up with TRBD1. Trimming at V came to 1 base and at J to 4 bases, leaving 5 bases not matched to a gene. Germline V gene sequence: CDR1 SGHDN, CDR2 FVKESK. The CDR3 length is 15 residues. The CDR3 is CASSQGWTGTYGYTF. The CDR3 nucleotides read TGTGCCAGCAGCCAAGGGTGGACAGGGACCTATGGCTACACCTTC.

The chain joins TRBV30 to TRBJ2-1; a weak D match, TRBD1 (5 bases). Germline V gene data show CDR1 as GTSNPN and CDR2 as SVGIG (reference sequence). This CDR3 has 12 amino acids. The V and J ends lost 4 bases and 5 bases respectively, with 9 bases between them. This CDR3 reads CAWIAGNNEQFF. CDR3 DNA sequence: TGTGCCTGGATAGCAGGGAACAATGAGCAGTTCTTC.

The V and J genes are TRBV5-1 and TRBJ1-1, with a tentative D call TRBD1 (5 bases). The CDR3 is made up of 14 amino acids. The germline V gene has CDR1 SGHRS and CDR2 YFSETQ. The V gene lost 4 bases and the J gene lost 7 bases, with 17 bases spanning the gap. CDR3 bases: TGCGCCAGCAGCCCCAGGGAAAACAAGTTTGAAGCTTTCTTT. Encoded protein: CASSPRENKFEAFF.

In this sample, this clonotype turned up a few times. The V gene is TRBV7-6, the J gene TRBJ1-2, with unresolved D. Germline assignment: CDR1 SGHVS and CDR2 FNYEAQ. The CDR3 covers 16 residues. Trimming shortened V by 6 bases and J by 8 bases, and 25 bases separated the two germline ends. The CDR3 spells CASSPRSRPVPLGYTF. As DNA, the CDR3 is TGTGCCAGCAGTCCTCGTAGCCGCCCCGTCCCCCTCGGCTACACCTTC. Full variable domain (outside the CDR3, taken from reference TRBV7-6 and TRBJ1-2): GAGVSQSPRYKVTKRGQDVALRCDPISGHVSLYWYRQALGQGPEFLTYFNYEAQQDKSGLPNDRFSAERPEGSISTLTIQRTEQRDSAMYRCASSPRSRPVPLGYTFGSGTRLTVV.

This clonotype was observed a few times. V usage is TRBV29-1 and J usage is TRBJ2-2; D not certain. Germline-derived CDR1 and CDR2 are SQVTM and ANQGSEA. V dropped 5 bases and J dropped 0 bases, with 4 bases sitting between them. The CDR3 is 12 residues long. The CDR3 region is CSVTANTGELFF. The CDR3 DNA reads TGCAGCGTTACCGCGAACACCGGGGAGCTGTTTTTT.

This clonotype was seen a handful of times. The CDR3 DNA sequence: TGTGCCAGCAGCCAAGCAATCCCGGCTGAAGCTTTCTTT. It translates to CASSQAIPAEAFF. This chain connects TRBV3-1 to TRBJ1-1; D is unclear. V gave up 1 base and J gave up 6 bases, with 9 bases separating them. Germline-derived CDR1 and CDR2 are LGHDT and YNNKEL (reference sequence). This CDR3 comprises 13 residues. Filled out from reference TRBV3-1 and TRBJ1-1, the complete variable domain reads DTAVSQTPKYLVTQMGNDKSIKCEQNLGHDTMYWYKQDSKKFLKIMFSYNNKELIINETVPNRFSPKSPDKAHLNLHINSLELGDSAVYFCASSQAIPAEAFFGQGTRLTVV.

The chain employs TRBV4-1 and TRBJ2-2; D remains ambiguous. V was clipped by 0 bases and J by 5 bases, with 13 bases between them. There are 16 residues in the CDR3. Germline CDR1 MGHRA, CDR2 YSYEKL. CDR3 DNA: TGCGCCAGCAGCCAAGATTGGCAGGTTTATACCGGGGAGCTGTTTTTT. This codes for CASSQDWQVYTGELFF.

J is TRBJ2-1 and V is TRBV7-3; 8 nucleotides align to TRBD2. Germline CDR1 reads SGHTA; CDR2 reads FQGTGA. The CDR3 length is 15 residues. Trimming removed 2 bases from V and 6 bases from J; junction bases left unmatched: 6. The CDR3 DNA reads TGTGCCAGCAGCTTATCCCGGACTAGCATCAATGAGCAGTTCTTC. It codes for CASSLSRTSINEQFF.

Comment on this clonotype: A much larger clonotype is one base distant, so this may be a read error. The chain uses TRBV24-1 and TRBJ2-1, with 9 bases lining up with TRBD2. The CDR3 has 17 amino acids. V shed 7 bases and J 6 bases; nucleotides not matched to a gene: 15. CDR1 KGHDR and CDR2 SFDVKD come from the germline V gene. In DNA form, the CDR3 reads TGTGCCACCAGCCCCGGGACTAGCAGGGGGGCCCGCAATGAGCAGTTCTTC. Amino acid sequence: CATSPGTSRGARNEQFF.

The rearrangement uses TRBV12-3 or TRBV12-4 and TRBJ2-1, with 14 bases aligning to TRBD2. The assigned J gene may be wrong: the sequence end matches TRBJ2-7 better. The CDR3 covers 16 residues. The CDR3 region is CAGNRPGLAGEYEQYF. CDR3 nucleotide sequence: TGTGCCGGCAACAGACCGGGACTAGCGGGAGAATACGAGCAGTACTTC.

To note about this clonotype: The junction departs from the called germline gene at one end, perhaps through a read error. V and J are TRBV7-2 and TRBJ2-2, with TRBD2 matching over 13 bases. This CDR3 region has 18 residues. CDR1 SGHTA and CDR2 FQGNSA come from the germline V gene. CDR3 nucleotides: TGTGCCAGCAGCCCAGGACTAGCGGGGGCGCGAGACACCGGGGAGCCGTTTTTT. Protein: CASSPGLAGARDTGEPFF.

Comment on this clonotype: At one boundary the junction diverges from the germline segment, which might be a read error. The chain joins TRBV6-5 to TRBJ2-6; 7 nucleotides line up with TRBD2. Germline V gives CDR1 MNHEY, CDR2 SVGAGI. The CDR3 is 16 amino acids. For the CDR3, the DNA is TGTGCCAGCAGTTCGGCAAGCGGGATTGGGGCCAACGTCCGGACTTTC. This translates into CASSSASGIGANVRTF.

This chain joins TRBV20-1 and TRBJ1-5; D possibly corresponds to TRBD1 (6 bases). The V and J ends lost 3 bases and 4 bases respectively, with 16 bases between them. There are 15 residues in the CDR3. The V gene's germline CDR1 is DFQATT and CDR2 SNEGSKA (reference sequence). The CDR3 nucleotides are TGCAGTGCTAGGGAGAGACAGGTCTCTAATCAGCCCCAGCATTTT. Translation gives CSARERQVSNQPQHF.

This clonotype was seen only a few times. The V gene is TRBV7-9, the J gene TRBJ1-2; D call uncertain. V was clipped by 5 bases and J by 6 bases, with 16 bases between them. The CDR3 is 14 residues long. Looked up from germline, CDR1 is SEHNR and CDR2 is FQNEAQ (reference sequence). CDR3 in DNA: TGTGCCAGCAGCACCGCTTACAGTTCCGATGGCTACACCTTC. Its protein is CASSTAYSSDGYTF.

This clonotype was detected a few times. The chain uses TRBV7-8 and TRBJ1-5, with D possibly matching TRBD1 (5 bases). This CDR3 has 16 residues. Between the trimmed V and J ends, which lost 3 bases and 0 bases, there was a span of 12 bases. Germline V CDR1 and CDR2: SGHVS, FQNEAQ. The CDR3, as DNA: TGTGCCAGCAGCTTCACAGGAGATTATAGCAATCAGCCCCAGCATTTT. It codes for CASSFTGDYSNQPQHF.

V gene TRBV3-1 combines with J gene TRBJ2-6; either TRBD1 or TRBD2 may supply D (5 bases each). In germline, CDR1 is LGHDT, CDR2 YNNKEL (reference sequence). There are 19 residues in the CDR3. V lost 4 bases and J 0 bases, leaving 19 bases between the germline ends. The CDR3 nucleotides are TGTGCCAGCAGCCTTTCGTCAGGGATAGGGAGCTCTGGGGCCAACGTCCTGACTTTC. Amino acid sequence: CASSLSSGIGSSGANVLTF. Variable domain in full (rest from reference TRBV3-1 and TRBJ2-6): DTAVSQTPKYLVTQMGNDKSIKCEQNLGHDTMYWYKQDSKKFLKIMFSYNNKELIINETVPNRFSPKSPDKAHLNLHINSLELGDSAVYFCASSLSSGIGSSGANVLTFGAGSRLTVL.

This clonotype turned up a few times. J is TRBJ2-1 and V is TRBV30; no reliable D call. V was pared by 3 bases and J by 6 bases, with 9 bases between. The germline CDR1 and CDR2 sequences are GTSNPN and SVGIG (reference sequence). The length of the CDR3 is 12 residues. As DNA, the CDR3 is TGTGCCTGGAGCAAAGACTCCAATGAGCAGTTCTTC. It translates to CAWSKDSNEQFF. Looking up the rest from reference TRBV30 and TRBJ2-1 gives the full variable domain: SQTIHQWPATLVQPVGSPLSLECTVEGTSNPNLYWYRQAAGRGLQLLFYSVGIGQISSEVPQNLSASRPQDRQFILSSKKLLLSDSGFYLCAWSKDSNEQFFGPGTRLTVL.

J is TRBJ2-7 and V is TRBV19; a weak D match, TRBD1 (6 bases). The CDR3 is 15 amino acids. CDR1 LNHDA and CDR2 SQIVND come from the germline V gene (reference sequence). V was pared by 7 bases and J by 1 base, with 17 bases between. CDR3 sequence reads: CASTLGAGASYEQYF. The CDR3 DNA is TGTGCCAGTACCCTGGGGGCAGGGGCTTCCTACGAGCAGTACTTC.

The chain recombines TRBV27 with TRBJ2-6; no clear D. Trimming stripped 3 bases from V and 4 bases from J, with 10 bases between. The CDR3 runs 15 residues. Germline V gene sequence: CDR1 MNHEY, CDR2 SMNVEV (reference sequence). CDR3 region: CASSFAAAGANVLTF. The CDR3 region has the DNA TGTGCCAGCAGTTTCGCAGCAGCCGGGGCCAACGTCCTGACTTTC. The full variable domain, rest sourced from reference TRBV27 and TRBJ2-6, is EAQVTQNPRYLITVTGKKLTVTCSQNMNHEYMSWYRQDPGLGLRQIYYSMNVEVTDKGDVPEGYKVSRKEKRNFPLILESPSPNQTSLYFCASSFAAAGANVLTFGAGSRLTVL.

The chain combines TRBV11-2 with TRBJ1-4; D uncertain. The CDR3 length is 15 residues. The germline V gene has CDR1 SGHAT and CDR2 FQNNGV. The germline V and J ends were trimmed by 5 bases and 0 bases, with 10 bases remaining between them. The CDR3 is CASSTQRTTNEKLFF. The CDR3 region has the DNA TGTGCCAGCAGCACCCAGCGGACAACTAATGAAAAACTGTTTTTT.

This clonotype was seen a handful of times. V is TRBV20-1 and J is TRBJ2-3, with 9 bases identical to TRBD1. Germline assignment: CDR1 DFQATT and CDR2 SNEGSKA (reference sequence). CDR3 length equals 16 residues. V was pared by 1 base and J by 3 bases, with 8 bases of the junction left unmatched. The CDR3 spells CSARGPGQGFTDTQYF. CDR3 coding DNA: TGCAGTGCTAGAGGACCGGGACAGGGTTTTACAGATACGCAGTATTTT.

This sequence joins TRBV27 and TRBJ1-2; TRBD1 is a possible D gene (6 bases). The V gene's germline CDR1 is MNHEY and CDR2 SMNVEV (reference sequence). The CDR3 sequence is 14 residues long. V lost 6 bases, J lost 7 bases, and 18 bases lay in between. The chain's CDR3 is CASSRSPRGVGYTF. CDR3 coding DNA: TGTGCCAGCAGCCGATCCCCGAGGGGGGTTGGCTACACCTTC.

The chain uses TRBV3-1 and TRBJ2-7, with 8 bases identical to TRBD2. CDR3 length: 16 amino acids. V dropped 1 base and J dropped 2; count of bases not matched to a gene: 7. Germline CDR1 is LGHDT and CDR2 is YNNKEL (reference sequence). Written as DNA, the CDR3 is TGTGCCAGCAGCCAAGGAGTCCGCGGGGGGCCCTACGAGCAGTACTTC. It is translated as CASSQGVRGGPYEQYF.

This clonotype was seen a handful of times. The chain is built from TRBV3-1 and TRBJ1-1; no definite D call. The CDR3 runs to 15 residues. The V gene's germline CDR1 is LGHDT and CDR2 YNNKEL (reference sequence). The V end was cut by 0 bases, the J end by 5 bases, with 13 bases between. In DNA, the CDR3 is TGTGCCAGCAGCCAAGAATATCTGGCGGGGACTGAAGCTTTCTTT. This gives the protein CASSQEYLAGTEAFF.

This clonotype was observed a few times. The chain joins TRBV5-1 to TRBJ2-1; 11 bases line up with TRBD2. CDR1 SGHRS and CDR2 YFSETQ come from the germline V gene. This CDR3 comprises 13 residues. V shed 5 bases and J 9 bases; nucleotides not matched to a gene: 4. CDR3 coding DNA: TGCGCCAGCAGTGCCGGGACTAGCGGTGAGCAGTTCTTC. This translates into CASSAGTSGEQFF. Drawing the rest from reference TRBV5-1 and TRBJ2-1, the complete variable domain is KAGVTQTPRYLIKTRGQQVTLSCSPISGHRSVSWYQQTPGQGLQFLFEYFSETQRNKGNFPGRFSGRQFSNSRSEMNVSTLELGDSALYLCASSAGTSGEQFFGPGTRLTVL.

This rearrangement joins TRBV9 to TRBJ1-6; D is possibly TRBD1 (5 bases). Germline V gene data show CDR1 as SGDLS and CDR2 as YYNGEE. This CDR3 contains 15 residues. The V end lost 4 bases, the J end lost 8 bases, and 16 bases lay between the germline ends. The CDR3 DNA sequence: TGTGCCAGCAGCCCCACCGGGACCGATGATTCACCCCTCCACTTT. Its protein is CASSPTGTDDSPLHF.

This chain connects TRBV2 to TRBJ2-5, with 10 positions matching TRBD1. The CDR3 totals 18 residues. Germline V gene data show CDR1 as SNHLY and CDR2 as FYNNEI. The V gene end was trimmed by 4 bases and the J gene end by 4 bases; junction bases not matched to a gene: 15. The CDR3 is CASSVEAPRTGGRETQYF. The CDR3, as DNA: TGTGCCAGCAGTGTTGAGGCTCCTCGGACAGGGGGGCGAGAGACCCAGTACTTC.

The CDR3 here is CASKGTENNYGYTF. Written as DNA, the CDR3 is TGTGCCAGCAAAGGGACCGAAAACAACTATGGCTACACCTTC. The chain has TRBV6-6 and TRBJ1-2; D perhaps matches TRBD1 (5 bases). Trimming cost V 7 bases and J 2 bases, with 14 bases left between them. CDR1 MNHNY and CDR2 SVGAGI come from the germline V gene (reference sequence). There are 14 residues in the CDR3.

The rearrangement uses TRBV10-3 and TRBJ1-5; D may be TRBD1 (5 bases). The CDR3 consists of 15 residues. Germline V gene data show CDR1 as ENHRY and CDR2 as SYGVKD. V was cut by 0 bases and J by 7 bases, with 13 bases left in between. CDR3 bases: TGTGCCATCAGTGAGTCGGGGGGGGTAAGGCAGCCCCAGCATTTT. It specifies CAISESGGVRQPQHF.

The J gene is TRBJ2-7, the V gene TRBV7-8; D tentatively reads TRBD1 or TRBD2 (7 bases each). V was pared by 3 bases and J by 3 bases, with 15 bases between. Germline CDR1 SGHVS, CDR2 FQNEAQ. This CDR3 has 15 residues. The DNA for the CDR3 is TGTGCCAGCAGCTTGGGGGGGACAGAACACTACGAGCAGTACTTC. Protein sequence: CASSLGGTEHYEQYF.

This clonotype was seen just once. CDR3 bases: TGTGCCAGCAGCTCCCAGGGGGGAGGGTACTCCAGCTCCTACAATGAGCAGTACTTC. This gives the protein CASSSQGGGYSSSYNEQYF. The chain links TRBV7-3 to TRBJ2-1, with D perhaps being TRBD1 or TRBD2 (7 bases each). The end of the DNA aligns better with TRBJ2-7, so the J call may be wrong. The V gene's germline CDR1 is SGHTA and CDR2 FQGTGA. This CDR3 has 19 residues.